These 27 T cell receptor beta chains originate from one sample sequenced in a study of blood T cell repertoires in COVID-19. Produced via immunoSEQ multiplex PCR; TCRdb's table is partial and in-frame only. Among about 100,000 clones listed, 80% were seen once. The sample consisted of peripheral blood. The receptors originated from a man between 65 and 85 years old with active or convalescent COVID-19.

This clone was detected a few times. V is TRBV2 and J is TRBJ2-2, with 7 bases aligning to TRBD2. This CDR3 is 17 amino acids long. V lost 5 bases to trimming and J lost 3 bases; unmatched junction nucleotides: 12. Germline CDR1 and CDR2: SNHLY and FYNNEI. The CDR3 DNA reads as TGTGCCAGCAGTTACCCTAGGACTAGTTTTGACACCGGGGAGCTGTTTTTT. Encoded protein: CASSYPRTSFDTGELFF.

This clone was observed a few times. The CDR3 region is CASSYSKGREGSNQPQHF. In nucleotides, the CDR3 is TGTGCCAGCAGTTACTCGAAGGGCAGAGAGGGATCGAACCAGCCCCAGCATTTT. The V gene is TRBV6-2 or TRBV6-3, the J gene TRBJ1-5, with no clear D. Trimming took off 0 bases at V and 7 bases at J, with 22 bases between the two ends. There are 18 residues in the CDR3. Germline CDR1 MNHEY, CDR2 SVGEGT.

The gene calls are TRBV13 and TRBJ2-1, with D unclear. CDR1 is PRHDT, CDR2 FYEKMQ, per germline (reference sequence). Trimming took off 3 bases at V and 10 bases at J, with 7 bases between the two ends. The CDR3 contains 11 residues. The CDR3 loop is CASSLFAEQFF. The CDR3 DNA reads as TGTGCCAGCAGCTTGTTCGCGGAGCAGTTCTTC.

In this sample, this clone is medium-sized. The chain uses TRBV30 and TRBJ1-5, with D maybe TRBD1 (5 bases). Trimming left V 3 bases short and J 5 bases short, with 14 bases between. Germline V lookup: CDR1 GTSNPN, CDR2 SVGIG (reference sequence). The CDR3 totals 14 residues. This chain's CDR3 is CAWSLTGAYQPQHF. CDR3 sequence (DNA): TGTGCCTGGAGCTTAACAGGTGCATATCAGCCCCAGCATTTT.

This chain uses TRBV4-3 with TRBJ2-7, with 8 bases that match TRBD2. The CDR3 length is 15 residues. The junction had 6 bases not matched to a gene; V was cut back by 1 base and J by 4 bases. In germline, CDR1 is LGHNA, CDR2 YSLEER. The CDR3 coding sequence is TGCGCCAGCAGCCAAGCCGGGGGGGCCGCGTACGAGCAGTACTTC. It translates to CASSQAGGAAYEQYF.

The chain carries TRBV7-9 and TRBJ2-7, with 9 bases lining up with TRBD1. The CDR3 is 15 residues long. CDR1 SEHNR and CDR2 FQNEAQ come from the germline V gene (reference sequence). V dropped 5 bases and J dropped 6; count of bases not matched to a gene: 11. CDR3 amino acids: CASSGGPGQGLEQYF. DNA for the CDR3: TGTGCCAGCAGCGGAGGACCGGGACAGGGTCTCGAGCAGTACTTC.

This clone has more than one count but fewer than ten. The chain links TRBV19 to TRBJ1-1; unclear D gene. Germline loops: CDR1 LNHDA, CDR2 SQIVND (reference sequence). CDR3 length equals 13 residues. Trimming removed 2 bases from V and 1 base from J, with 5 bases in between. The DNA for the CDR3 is TGTGCCAGTAGTATAAACAGGAACACTGAAGCTTTCTTT. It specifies CASSINRNTEAFF.

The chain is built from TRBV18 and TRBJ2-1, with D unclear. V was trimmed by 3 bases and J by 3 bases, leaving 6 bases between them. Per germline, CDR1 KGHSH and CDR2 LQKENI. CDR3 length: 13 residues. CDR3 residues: CASSPSIYNEQFF. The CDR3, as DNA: TGTGCCAGCTCACCCTCTATCTACAATGAGCAGTTCTTC.

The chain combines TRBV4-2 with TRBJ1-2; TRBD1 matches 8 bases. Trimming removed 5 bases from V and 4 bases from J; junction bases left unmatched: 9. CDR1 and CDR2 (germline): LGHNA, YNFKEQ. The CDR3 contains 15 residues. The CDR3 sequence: CASSSGQGSFYGYTF. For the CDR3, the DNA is TGTGCCAGCAGCTCCGGACAGGGAAGCTTCTATGGCTACACCTTC.

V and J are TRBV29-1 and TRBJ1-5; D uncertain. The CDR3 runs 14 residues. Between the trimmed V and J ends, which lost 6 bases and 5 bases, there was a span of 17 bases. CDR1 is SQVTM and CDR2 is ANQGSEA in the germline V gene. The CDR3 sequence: CSVQGIGIDQPQHF. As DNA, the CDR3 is TGCAGCGTCCAAGGGATCGGGATCGATCAGCCCCAGCATTTT.

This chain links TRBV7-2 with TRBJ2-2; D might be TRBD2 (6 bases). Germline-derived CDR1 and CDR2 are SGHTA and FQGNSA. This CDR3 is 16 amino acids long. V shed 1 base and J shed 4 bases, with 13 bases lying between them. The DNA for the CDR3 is TGTGCCAGCAGCTTAGGAGGAGGGAAGGGCACCGGGGAGCTGTTTTTT. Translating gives CASSLGGGKGTGELFF.

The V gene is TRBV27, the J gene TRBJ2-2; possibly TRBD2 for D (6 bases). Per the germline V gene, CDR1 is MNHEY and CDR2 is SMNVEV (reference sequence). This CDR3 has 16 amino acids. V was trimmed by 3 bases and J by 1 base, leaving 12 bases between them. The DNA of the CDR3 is TGTGCCAGCAGTTTTAACCGACTAGGGAACACCGGGGAGCTGTTTTTT. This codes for CASSFNRLGNTGELFF.

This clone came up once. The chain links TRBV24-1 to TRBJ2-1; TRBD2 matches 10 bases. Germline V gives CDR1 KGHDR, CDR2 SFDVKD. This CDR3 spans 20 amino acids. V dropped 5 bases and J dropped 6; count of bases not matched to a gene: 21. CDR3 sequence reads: CATSGAAGTSEYNRGNEQFF. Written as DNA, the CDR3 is TGTGCCACCAGTGGGGCAGCCGGGACTAGCGAGTACAATAGGGGCAATGAGCAGTTCTTC.

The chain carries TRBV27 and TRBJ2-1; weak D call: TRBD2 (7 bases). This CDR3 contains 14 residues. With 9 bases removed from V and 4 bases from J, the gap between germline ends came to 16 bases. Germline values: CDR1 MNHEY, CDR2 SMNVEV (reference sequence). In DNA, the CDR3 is TGTGCCAGTTTGGGGGGGGGCCTGTACAATGAGCAGTTCTTC. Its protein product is CASLGGGLYNEQFF.

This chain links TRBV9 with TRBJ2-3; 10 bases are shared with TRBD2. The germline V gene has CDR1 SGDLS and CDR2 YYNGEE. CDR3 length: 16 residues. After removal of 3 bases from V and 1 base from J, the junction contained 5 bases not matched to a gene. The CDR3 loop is CASSGSGRGGTDTQYF. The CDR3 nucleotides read TGTGCCAGCAGCGGAAGCGGGAGGGGAGGCACAGATACGCAGTATTTT.

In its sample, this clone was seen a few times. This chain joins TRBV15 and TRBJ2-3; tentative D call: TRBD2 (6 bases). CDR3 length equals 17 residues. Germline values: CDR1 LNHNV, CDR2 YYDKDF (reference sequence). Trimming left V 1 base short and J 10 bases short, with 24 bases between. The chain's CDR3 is CATSRGGNSGEFEAQYF. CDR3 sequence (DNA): TGTGCCACCAGCAGAGGGGGGAATAGCGGAGAGTTCGAGGCGCAGTATTTT.

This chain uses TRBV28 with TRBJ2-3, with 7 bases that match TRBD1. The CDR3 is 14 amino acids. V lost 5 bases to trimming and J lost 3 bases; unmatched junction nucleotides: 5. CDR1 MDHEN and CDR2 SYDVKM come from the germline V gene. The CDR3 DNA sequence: TGTGCCAGCAGTGTCTACAGGGGTACAGATACGCAGTATTTT. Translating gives CASSVYRGTDTQYF.

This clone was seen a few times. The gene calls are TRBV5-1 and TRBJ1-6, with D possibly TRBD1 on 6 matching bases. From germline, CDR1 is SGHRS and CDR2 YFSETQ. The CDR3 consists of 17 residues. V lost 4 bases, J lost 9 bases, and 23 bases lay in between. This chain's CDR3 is CASSLGARQGSGSPLHF. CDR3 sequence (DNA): TGCGCCAGCAGCCTGGGGGCTCGGCAGGGGTCTGGTTCACCCCTCCACTTT.

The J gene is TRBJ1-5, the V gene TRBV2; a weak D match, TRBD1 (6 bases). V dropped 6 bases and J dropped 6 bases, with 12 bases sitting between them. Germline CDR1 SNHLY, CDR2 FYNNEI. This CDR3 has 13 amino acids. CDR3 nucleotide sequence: TGTGCCAGCAGCGGACAGTCAAGTCAGCCCCAGCATTTT. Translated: CASSGQSSQPQHF.

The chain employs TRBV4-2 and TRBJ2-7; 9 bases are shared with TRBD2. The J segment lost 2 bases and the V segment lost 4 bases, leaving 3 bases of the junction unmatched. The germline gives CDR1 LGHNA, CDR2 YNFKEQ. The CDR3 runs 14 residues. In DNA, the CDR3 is TGTGCCAGCAGCCCGCAGCGGGAGGCCTACGAGCAGTACTTC. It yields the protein CASSPQREAYEQYF.

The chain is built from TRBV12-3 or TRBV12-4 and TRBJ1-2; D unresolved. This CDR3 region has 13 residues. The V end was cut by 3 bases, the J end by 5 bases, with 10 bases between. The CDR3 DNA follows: TGTGCCAGCAGTTTTTCAATCCAATATGGCTACACCTTC. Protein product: CASSFSIQYGYTF.

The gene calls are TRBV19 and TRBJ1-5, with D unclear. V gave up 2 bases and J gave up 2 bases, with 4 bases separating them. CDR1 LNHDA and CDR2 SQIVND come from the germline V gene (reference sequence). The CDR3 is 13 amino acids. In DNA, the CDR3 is TGTGCCAGTAGTATAACGGGCAATCAGCCCCAGCATTTT. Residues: CASSITGNQPQHF.

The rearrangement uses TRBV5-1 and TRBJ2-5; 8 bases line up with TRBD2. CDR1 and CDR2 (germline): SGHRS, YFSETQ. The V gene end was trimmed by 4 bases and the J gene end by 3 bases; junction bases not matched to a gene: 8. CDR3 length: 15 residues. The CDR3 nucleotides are TGCGCCAGCAGCCTGCCCGGAGCGGGAGAAGAGACCCAGTACTTC. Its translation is CASSLPGAGEETQYF. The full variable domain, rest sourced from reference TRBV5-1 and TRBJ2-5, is KAGVTQTPRYLIKTRGQQVTLSCSPISGHRSVSWYQQTPGQGLQFLFEYFSETQRNKGNFPGRFSGRQFSNSRSEMNVSTLELGDSALYLCASSLPGAGEETQYFGPGTRLLVL.

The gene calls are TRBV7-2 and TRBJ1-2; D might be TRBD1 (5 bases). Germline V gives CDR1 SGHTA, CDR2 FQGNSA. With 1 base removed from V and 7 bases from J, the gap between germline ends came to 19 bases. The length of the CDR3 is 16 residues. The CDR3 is CASSLEISGRAGGYTF. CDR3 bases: TGTGCCAGCAGCTTAGAAATCTCGGGCAGGGCTGGTGGCTACACCTTC.

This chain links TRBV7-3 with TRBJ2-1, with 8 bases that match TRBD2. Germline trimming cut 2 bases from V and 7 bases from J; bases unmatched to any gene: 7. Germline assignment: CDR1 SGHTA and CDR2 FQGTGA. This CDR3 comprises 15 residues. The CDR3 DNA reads TGTGCCAGCAGCTTAGGGCGGGGGGCGCAGAATGAGCAGTTCTTC. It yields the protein CASSLGRGAQNEQFF.

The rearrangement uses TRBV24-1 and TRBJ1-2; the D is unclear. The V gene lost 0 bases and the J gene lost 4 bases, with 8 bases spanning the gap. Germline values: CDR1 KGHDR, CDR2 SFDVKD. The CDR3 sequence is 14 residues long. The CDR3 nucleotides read TGTGCCACCAGTGATTTGCATGGCAGCTATGGCTACACCTTC. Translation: CATSDLHGSYGYTF.

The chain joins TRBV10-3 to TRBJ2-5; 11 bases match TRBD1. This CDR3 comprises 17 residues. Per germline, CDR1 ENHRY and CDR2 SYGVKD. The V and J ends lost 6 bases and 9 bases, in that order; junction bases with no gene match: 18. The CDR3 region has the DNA TGTGCCATCAGCGCACCCCCGAGGGACAGGGGGATTGAGGCCCAGTACTTC. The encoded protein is CAISAPPRDRGIEAQYF.